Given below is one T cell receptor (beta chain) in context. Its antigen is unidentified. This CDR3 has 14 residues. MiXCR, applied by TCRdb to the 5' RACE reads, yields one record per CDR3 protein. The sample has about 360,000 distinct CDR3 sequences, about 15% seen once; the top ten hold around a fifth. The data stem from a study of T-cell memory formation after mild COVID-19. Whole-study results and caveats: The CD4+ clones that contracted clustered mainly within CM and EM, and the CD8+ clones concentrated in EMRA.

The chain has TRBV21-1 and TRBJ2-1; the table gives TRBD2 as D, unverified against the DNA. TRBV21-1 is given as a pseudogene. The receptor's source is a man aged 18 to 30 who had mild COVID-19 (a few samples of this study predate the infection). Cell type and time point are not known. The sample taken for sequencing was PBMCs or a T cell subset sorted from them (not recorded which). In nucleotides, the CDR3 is TGTGCCAGCAGCAAAGTGGAGGGGTGGAATGAGCAGTTCTTC. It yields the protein CASSKVEGWNEQFF.